The source of this T cell receptor beta chain is a study of T cell clones after liver transplantation. The overall study: Liver transplant recipients had immunosuppression withdrawal attempted within 2 years.

This CDR3 contains 15 residues. Germline-derived CDR1 and CDR2 are SGHTA and FQGNSA. V shed 1 base and J 8 bases; nucleotides not matched to a gene: 7. Method: immunoSEQ multiplex PCR; TCRdb's copy keeps in-frame clones and lacks some. The sample shows approximately 100,000 clones, around four fifths of them seen only once. The TCR comes from a human patient who received a liver transplant. These T cells may partly come from the graft donor. V usage is TRBV7-2 and J usage is TRBJ1-2; 10 bases are shared with TRBD1. Sequenced material: CD4+ T cells from blood, taken around 44 months after liver transplant. The CDR3 DNA reads TGTGCCAGCAGCTTAGTTAGGGACAGGGGCGAAGGCTACACCTTC. This gives the protein CASSLVRDRGEGYTF.